This is a list of T cell receptor beta chains from one sample in a study of blood T cells in healthy people across ages. TCRdb itself ran the 5' RACE reads through MiXCR, one entry per CDR3 protein. The sample consists of more than 1,400,000 distinct CDR3 sequences, approximately 42% of them appearing once. Specimen: blood. These receptors all stem from a woman under 30 in good health. Each CDR3 is given with its conserved first and last residue. Each record gives: clone size, D gene, J gene, V gene, CDR3 protein, CDR3 DNA. The D gene is left open where the match is weak. The listing skips clone size in some rows; elsewhere it reads once, few, many or a size class.

>many|NA|TRBJ1-2|TRBV29-1
CSVGGGAHYGYTF
TGCAGCGTTGGGGGGGGAGCTCACTATGGCTACACCTTC
>few|NA|TRBJ1-2|TRBV6-6
CASSYGVNYGYTF
TGTGCCAGCAGTTACGGGGTTAACTATGGCTACACCTTC
>NA|NA|TRBJ2-7|TRBV20-1
CSARDPTPYEQYF
TGCAGTGCTAGAGATCCCACTCCCTACGAGCAGTACTTC
>NA|NA|TRBJ1-1|TRBV29-1
CSVKDLLGANTEAFF
TGCAGCGTTAAAGATCTTCTGGGCGCGAACACTGAAGCTTTCTTT
>NA|TRBD1|TRBJ2-7|TRBV12-3/TRBV12-4
CASSLSDREYEQYF
TGTGCCAGCAGTCTATCGGACAGGGAGTACGAGCAGTACTTC
>NA|NA|TRBJ2-7|TRBV28
CASSLPAGFYEQYF
TGTGCCAGCAGTCTACCCGCGGGATTCTACGAGCAGTACTTC
>NA|TRBD1|TRBJ2-3|TRBV12-3/TRBV12-4
CASSSGGFRTDTQYF
TGTGCCAGCAGTTCAGGGGGATTTCGCACAGATACGCAGTATTTT
>few|NA|TRBJ2-5|TRBV6-6
CAGRAGTQETQYF
TGTGCCGGTCGGGCAGGGACGCAAGAGACCCAGTACTTC
>NA|TRBD2|TRBJ2-7|TRBV14
CASSRPLVAGGPNEQYF
TGTGCCAGCAGCCGCCCTTTGGTAGCGGGAGGGCCAAACGAGCAGTACTTC
>few|NA|TRBJ1-1|TRBV6-2/TRBV6-3
CASSLLRPSVNTEAFF
TGTGCCAGCAGTTTGCTCCGACCGAGCGTGAACACTGAAGCTTTCTTT
>NA|NA|TRBJ1-1|TRBV29-1
CSVGQGGVTEAFF
TGCAGCGTTGGGCAGGGTGGGGTCACTGAAGCTTTCTTT
>few|TRBD2|TRBJ2-7|TRBV4-1
CASSQGPLAGDEQYF
TGCGCCAGCAGCCAAGGTCCACTAGCGGGGGACGAGCAGTACTTC